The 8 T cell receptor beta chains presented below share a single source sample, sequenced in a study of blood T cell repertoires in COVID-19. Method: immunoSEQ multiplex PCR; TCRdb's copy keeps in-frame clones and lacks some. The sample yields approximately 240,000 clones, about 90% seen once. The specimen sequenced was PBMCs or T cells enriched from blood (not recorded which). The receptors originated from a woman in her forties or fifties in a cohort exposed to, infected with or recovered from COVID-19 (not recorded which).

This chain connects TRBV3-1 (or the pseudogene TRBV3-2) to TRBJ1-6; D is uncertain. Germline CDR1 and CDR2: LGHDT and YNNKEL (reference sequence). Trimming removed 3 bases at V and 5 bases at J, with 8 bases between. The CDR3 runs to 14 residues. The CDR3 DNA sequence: TGTGCCAGCAGCCAGACAAGAGATAATTCACCCCTCCACTTT. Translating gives CASSQTRDNSPLHF.

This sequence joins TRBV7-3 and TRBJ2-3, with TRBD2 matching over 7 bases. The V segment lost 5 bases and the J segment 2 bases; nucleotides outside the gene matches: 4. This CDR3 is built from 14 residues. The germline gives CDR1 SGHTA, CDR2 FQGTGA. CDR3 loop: CASSKQRDTDTQYF. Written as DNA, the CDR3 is TGTGCCAGCAGCAAACAGCGGGACACAGATACGCAGTATTTT.

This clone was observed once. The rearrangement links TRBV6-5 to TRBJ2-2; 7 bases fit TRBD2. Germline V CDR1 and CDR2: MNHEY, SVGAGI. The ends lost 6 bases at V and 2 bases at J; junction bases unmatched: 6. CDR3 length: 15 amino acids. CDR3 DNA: TGTGCCAGCAGAAAGACTAGCACAAACACCGGGGAGCTGTTTTTT. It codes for CASRKTSTNTGELFF.

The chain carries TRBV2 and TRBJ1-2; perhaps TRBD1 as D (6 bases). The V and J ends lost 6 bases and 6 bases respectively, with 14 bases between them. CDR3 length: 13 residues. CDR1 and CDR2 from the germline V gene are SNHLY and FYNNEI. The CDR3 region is CASRVGRGDGYTF. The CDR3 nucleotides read TGTGCCAGCAGGGTTGGCAGGGGCGATGGCTACACCTTC.

The CDR3 DNA follows: TGTGCCAGCAGCCCATCCATTAGCAATCAGCCCCAGCATTTT. Translation gives CASSPSISNQPQHF. This sequence joins TRBV7-9 and TRBJ1-5; D ambiguous. Germline-derived CDR1 and CDR2 are SEHNR and FQNEAQ (reference sequence). This CDR3 contains 14 residues. V was cut by 5 bases and J by 0 bases, with 8 bases left in between.

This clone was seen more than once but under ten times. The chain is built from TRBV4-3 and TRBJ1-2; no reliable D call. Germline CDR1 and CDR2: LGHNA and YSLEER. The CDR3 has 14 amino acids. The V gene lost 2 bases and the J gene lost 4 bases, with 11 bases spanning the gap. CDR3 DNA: TGCGCCAGCAGCCAATTTGGCGGATCCTATGGCTACACCTTC. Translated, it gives CASSQFGGSYGYTF.

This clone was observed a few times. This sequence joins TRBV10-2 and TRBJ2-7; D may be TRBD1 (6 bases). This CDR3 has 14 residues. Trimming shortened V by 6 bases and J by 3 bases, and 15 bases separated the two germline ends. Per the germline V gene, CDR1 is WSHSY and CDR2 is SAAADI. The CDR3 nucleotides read TGCGCCAGCAGAAACTCCGGGACAATCTACGAGCAGTACTTC. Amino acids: CASRNSGTIYEQYF.

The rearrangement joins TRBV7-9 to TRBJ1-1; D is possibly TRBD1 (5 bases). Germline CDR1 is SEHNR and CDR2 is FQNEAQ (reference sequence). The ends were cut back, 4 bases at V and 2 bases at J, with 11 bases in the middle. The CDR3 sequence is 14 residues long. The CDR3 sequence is CASSSTGDNTEAFF. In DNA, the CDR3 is TGTGCCAGCAGCTCTACAGGCGACAACACTGAAGCTTTCTTT. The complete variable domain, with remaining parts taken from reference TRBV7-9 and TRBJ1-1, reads DTGVSQNPRHKITKRGQNVTFRCDPISEHNRLYWYRQTLGQGPEFLTYFQNEAQLEKSRLLSDRFSAERPKGSFSTLEIQRTEQGDSAMYLCASSSTGDNTEAFFGQGTRLTVV.